These 32 T cell receptor beta chains originate from one sample sequenced in a study of CD8 T cells in Susac syndrome. Reverse transcription of 0.5 to 1 ug RNA was carried out with random hexamers. TCRdb analysed the immunoSEQ multiplex PCR reads with MiXCR anew, one entry per CDR3 protein. Of about 200,000 distinct CDR3 sequences listed, 75% to 95% are singletons. The sample consisted of CD4+ T cells from PBMCs. The receptors were sampled from a human donor with Susac syndrome.

The chain combines TRBV7-3 with TRBJ2-7; 8 nucleotides line up with TRBD1. V lost 2 bases and J lost 1; bases outside the gene matches: 4. Germline V gene sequence: CDR1 SGHTA, CDR2 FQGTGA. The CDR3 is made up of 15 amino acids. The CDR3 DNA follows: TGTGCCAGCAGCTTACAGGGGGCGGAATCCTACGAGCAGTACTTC. As protein: CASSLQGAESYEQYF.

In this sample, this clonotype turned up once. This chain uses TRBV7-9 with TRBJ1-3; tentative D call: TRBD1 (5 bases). Between the trimmed V and J ends, which lost 4 bases and 7 bases, there was a span of 11 bases. Per germline, CDR1 SEHNR and CDR2 FQNEAQ (reference sequence). The CDR3 spans 13 residues. This chain's CDR3 is CASSSTGVNTIYF. The CDR3 nucleotides are TGTGCCAGCAGCTCAACAGGAGTCAACACCATATATTTT.

The gene calls are TRBV5-1 and TRBJ2-7; 8 positions agree with TRBD1. The CDR3 has 15 residues. Per the germline V gene, CDR1 is SGHRS and CDR2 is YFSETQ. V gave up 0 bases and J gave up 2 bases; unmatched junction bases: 4. This CDR3 is CASSLEGTGPYEQYF. CDR3 DNA sequence: TGCGCCAGCAGCTTGGAGGGGACAGGCCCCTACGAGCAGTACTTC.

The V and J genes are TRBV4-1 and TRBJ2-7; D call uncertain. The germline CDR1 and CDR2 sequences are MGHRA and YSYEKL. The CDR3 loop spans 15 amino acids. Trimming pared 0 bases from V and 4 bases from J, leaving 13 bases between. CDR3 sequence reads: CASSQDSITGYEQYF. CDR3 DNA: TGCGCCAGCAGCCAAGATAGTATTACCGGGTACGAGCAGTACTTC.

The chain has TRBV9 and TRBJ2-1; D is ambiguous. Germline V gives CDR1 SGDLS, CDR2 YYNGEE. V was shortened by 6 bases and J by 6 bases, with 16 bases between the two germline ends. The CDR3 has 14 amino acids. DNA of the CDR3: TGTGCCAGCACCCTCAGCTTTTCGGGCAATGAGCAGTTCTTC. Translated, it gives CASTLSFSGNEQFF. Together with reference TRBV9 and TRBJ2-1, the CDR3 gives the full variable domain: DSGVTQTPKHLITATGQRVTLRCSPRSGDLSVYWYQQSLDQGLQFLIQYYNGEERAKGNILERFSAQQFPDLHSELNLSSLELGDSALYFCASTLSFSGNEQFFGPGTRLTVL.

This chain connects TRBV5-1 to TRBJ1-1; TRBD1 matches 8 bases. This CDR3 is 14 amino acids long. Trimming at V came to 4 bases and at J to 6 bases, leaving 8 bases not matched to a gene. CDR1 SGHRS and CDR2 YFSETQ come from the germline V gene. CDR3 DNA: TGCGCCAGCAGCGACGGACAGGGTTTGTCTGAAGCTTTCTTT. Protein product: CASSDGQGLSEAFF.

The chain links TRBV30 to TRBJ2-5, with D perhaps TRBD2 (5 bases). Germline CDR1 GTSNPN, CDR2 SVGIG (reference sequence). V lost 0 bases and J 2 bases, leaving 16 bases between the germline ends. The length of the CDR3 is 16 residues. The CDR3 nucleotides are TGTGCCTGGAGTGTAGGGCTCGCGGGTCGACAAGAGACCCAGTACTTC. It specifies CAWSVGLAGRQETQYF.

The chain uses TRBV4-1 and TRBJ2-5; D is ambiguous. This CDR3 contains 14 residues. The germline CDR1 and CDR2 sequences are MGHRA and YSYEKL. The V end was cut by 4 bases, the J end by 5 bases, with 14 bases between. CDR3 nucleotides: TGCGCCAGCAGCCCCCGGGCCTCTGGGGAGACCCAGTACTTC. Translating gives CASSPRASGETQYF.

The genes are TRBV12-3 or TRBV12-4 and TRBJ1-1; no definite D call. The V gene lost 1 base and the J gene lost 10 bases, with 13 bases spanning the gap. The CDR3 has 13 residues. This CDR3 is CASSLEKASGAFF. The CDR3 DNA is TGTGCCAGCAGTTTAGAAAAGGCCTCCGGAGCTTTCTTT.

CDR3 amino acids: CASSHLGPAESTDTQYF. The CDR3 DNA is TGTGCCAGCAGCCATTTGGGACCAGCGGAGAGCACAGATACGCAGTATTTT. The chain uses TRBV4-2 and TRBJ2-3; D assignment may be TRBD1 or TRBD2 (5 bases each). The CDR3 length is 17 residues. V shed 3 bases and J shed 0 bases, with 16 bases lying between them. Germline V CDR1 and CDR2: LGHNA, YNFKEQ.

This clonotype was detected a few times. The gene calls are TRBV5-1 and TRBJ1-1; TRBD1 agrees at 7 bases. The CDR3 is 14 residues long. Per the germline V gene, CDR1 is SGHRS and CDR2 is YFSETQ. V shed 4 bases and J 4 bases; nucleotides not matched to a gene: 7. This chain's CDR3 is CASSHDRVGTEAFF. CDR3 coding DNA: TGCGCCAGCAGCCACGACAGGGTCGGCACTGAAGCTTTCTTT.

V usage is TRBV5-4 and J usage is TRBJ2-2; D remains ambiguous. CDR3 length equals 14 residues. V was clipped by 4 bases and J by 8 bases, with 15 bases between them. In germline, CDR1 is SGHNT, CDR2 YYREEE (reference sequence). CDR3 DNA sequence: TGTGCCAGCAGCCCGGACGCTTCCTGGGGGGAGCTGTTTTTT. Encoded protein: CASSPDASWGELFF.

The genes are TRBV5-4 and TRBJ2-7; unclear D gene. With 4 bases removed from V and 4 bases from J, the gap between germline ends came to 12 bases. Germline CDR1 reads SGHNT; CDR2 reads YYREEE (reference sequence). The length of the CDR3 is 13 residues. This CDR3 is CASSPDQRYEQYF. For the CDR3, the DNA is TGTGCCAGCAGCCCGGACCAACGATACGAGCAGTACTTC. The variable domain in full, completed from reference TRBV5-4 and TRBJ2-7, reads ETGVTQSPTHLIKTRGQQVTLRCSSQSGHNTVSWYQQALGQGPQFIFQYYREEENGRGNFPPRFSGLQFPNYSSELNVNALELDDSALYLCASSPDQRYEQYFGPGTRLTVT.

The chain joins TRBV11-2 to TRBJ1-2; 7 bases line up with TRBD1. This CDR3 comprises 13 residues. Per the germline V gene, CDR1 is SGHAT and CDR2 is FQNNGV. With V trimmed by 5 bases and J by 7 bases, 7 bases remained unmatched. DNA of the CDR3: TGTGCCAGCAGCCGACCACAGGGGTCTGGCTACACCTTC. Protein sequence: CASSRPQGSGYTF.

J is TRBJ1-2 and V is TRBV5-1; 9 bases fit TRBD1. CDR1 is SGHRS and CDR2 is YFSETQ in the germline V gene. V trimming: 2 bases; J trimming: 6 bases; junction bases outside the gene matches: 8. The CDR3 totals 15 residues. In nucleotides, the CDR3 is TGCGCCAGCAGCTTTAGTCTACAGGGGGCAGATGGCTACACCTTC. It codes for CASSFSLQGADGYTF. Supplemented by reference TRBV5-1 and TRBJ1-2, the full variable domain reads KAGVTQTPRYLIKTRGQQVTLSCSPISGHRSVSWYQQTPGQGLQFLFEYFSETQRNKGNFPGRFSGRQFSNSRSEMNVSTLELGDSALYLCASSFSLQGADGYTFGSGTRLTVV.

V gene TRBV5-4 combines with J gene TRBJ2-1; TRBD2 agrees at 7 bases. V lost 4 bases and J lost 6; bases outside the gene matches: 10. CDR1 SGHNT and CDR2 YYREEE come from the germline V gene (reference sequence). The CDR3 loop spans 15 amino acids. DNA for the CDR3: TGTGCCAGCAGCCCCGGAGGACTAGTAGGCAATGAGCAGTTCTTC. It translates to CASSPGGLVGNEQFF.

The chain carries TRBV5-1 and TRBJ2-7, with D perhaps matching TRBD1 or TRBD2 (6 bases each). This CDR3 has 12 amino acids. Germline CDR1 reads SGHRS; CDR2 reads YFSETQ. With 7 bases removed from V and 6 bases from J, the gap between germline ends came to 14 bases. For the CDR3, the DNA is TGCGCCAGCTCTGGCGGAGGGGGCGAGCAGTACTTC. Encoded protein: CASSGGGGEQYF.

The V and J genes are TRBV12-3 or TRBV12-4 and TRBJ2-4; D gene ambiguous. V was shortened by 6 bases and J by 0 bases, with 6 bases between the two germline ends. This CDR3 contains 13 residues. This chain's CDR3 is CASRHLAKNIQYF. In nucleotides, the CDR3 is TGTGCCAGCAGACACCTAGCCAAAAACATTCAGTACTTC.

The chain joins TRBV2 to TRBJ2-7, with 7 bases that match TRBD1. V was clipped by 6 bases and J by 5 bases; unmatched bases: 10. The V gene's germline CDR1 is SNHLY and CDR2 FYNNEI. The CDR3 has 14 residues. CDR3 in DNA: TGTGCCAGCAGCGCCACAGGGGTCGCTGACGAGCAGTACTTC. Translating gives CASSATGVADEQYF.

V is TRBV5-1 and J is TRBJ1-1; 8 bases line up with TRBD1. The CDR3 totals 14 residues. The V segment lost 4 bases and the J segment 4 bases; nucleotides outside the gene matches: 6. The germline V gene has CDR1 SGHRS and CDR2 YFSETQ. The CDR3 loop reads CASSPTGESTEAFF. The CDR3 DNA is TGCGCCAGCAGCCCGACAGGGGAGAGCACTGAAGCTTTCTTT.

The rearrangement joins TRBV14 to TRBJ2-7; D is uncertain. The CDR3 covers 12 residues. The germline V and J ends were trimmed by 9 bases and 3 bases, with 12 bases remaining between them. Looked up from germline, CDR1 is SGHDN and CDR2 is FVKESK. This CDR3 is CASSPSFYEQYF. CDR3 DNA: TGTGCCAGTTCACCTTCATTCTACGAGCAGTACTTC.

This clonotype was seen only once. The chain combines TRBV5-1 with TRBJ1-5, with D tentatively TRBD1 (6 bases). Germline CDR1 and CDR2: SGHRS and YFSETQ. Trimming removed 2 bases from V and 5 bases from J, with 8 bases in between. There are 13 residues in the CDR3. The CDR3 sequence: CASSFSGDQPQHF. DNA for the CDR3: TGCGCCAGCAGCTTCTCAGGGGATCAGCCCCAGCATTTT.

The genes are TRBV5-1 and TRBJ2-5, with D perhaps TRBD1 or TRBD2 (5 bases each). Germline V lookup: CDR1 SGHRS, CDR2 YFSETQ. V was pared by 5 bases and J by 1 base, with 12 bases between. The length of the CDR3 is 14 residues. In DNA form, the CDR3 reads TGCGCCAGCAGAATGGGGACCCCCCAAGAGACCCAGTACTTC. This translates into CASRMGTPQETQYF.

The gene calls are TRBV7-8 and TRBJ2-3, with TRBD1 as a possible D gene (6 bases). The V and J ends lost 5 bases and 3 bases respectively, with 18 bases between them. The CDR3 consists of 16 residues. Germline V gene data show CDR1 as SGHVS and CDR2 as FQNEAQ. The CDR3 DNA reads TGTGCCAGCAGCCGAGGGGGACACCGGATGACAGATACGCAGTATTTT. Its protein is CASSRGGHRMTDTQYF.

This chain links TRBV30 with TRBJ1-1; tentative D call: TRBD1 (5 bases). V was trimmed by 4 bases and J by 5 bases, leaving 17 bases between them. The CDR3 is made up of 14 amino acids. The germline V gene has CDR1 GTSNPN and CDR2 SVGIG (reference sequence). CDR3 in amino acids: CAWNRGGLVTEAFF. In nucleotides, the CDR3 is TGTGCCTGGAACCGCGGGGGGTTAGTAACTGAAGCTTTCTTT.

CDR3 amino acids: CASSFWTEGNEQFF. Written as DNA, the CDR3 is TGTGCCAGCAGTTTTTGGACAGAGGGAAATGAGCAGTTCTTC. The chain couples TRBV27 to TRBJ2-1; a weak D match, TRBD1 (6 bases). With 3 bases removed from V and 7 bases from J, the gap between germline ends came to 13 bases. CDR3 length equals 14 residues. Germline values: CDR1 MNHEY, CDR2 SMNVEV (reference sequence).

This clonotype occurred a few times. This rearrangement joins TRBV6-1 to TRBJ2-3; TRBD2 aligns across 9 bases. CDR3 size: 13 residues. Germline lookup yields CDR1 MNHNS and CDR2 SASEGT. Losses at the gene ends were 6 bases for V and 4 bases for J; bases not matched to a gene: 2. Here the CDR3 DNA reads TGTGCCAGCAGGGCGGGGGGGCCAGATACGCAGTATTTT. It is translated as CASRAGGPDTQYF.

There are a few counts of this clonotype. The rearrangement uses TRBV6-1 and TRBJ2-7; 7 positions match TRBD2. The J segment lost 2 bases and the V segment lost 8 bases, leaving 12 bases of the junction unmatched. Germline values: CDR1 MNHNS, CDR2 SASEGT. The CDR3 contains 15 residues. The DNA for the CDR3 is TGTGCCAGCGATGGAGCCAAGGGACTACCCTACGAGCAGTACTTC. Translating it yields CASDGAKGLPYEQYF.

This clonotype was recorded once. V gene TRBV3-1 combines with J gene TRBJ1-6; 9 bases line up with TRBD1. Germline CDR1 LGHDT, CDR2 YNNKEL (reference sequence). With 4 bases clipped from V and 7 bases from J, the junction kept 5 bases outside the gene matches. The CDR3 sequence is 15 residues long. The DNA for the CDR3 is TGTGCCAGCAGCCGAACGACAGGGGGGAATTCACCCCTCCACTTT. It encodes CASSRTTGGNSPLHF. The variable domain in full, with the rest retrieved from reference TRBV3-1 and TRBJ1-6, is DTAVSQTPKYLVTQMGNDKSIKCEQNLGHDTMYWYKQDSKKFLKIMFSYNNKELIINETVPNRFSPKSPDKAHLNLHINSLELGDSAVYFCASSRTTGGNSPLHFGNGTRLTVT.

The chain couples TRBV12-3 or TRBV12-4 to TRBJ2-1; D ambiguous. V was cut by 5 bases and J by 6 bases, with 11 bases left in between. The CDR3 extends over 13 amino acids. The CDR3 spells CASSPDFLNEQFF. The CDR3 DNA is TGTGCCAGCAGTCCCGACTTCCTCAATGAGCAGTTCTTC.

This rearrangement joins TRBV27 to TRBJ1-1; TRBD1 agrees at 10 bases. The CDR3 contains 14 residues. CDR1 is MNHEY, CDR2 SMNVEV, per germline (reference sequence). J gave up 10 bases and V 5 bases, and 10 bases lay outside the gene matches. For the CDR3, the DNA is TGTGCCAGCAGTCAAGACCGGGACAGGGGTATAGCTTTCTTT. Its protein is CASSQDRDRGIAFF.

This clonotype was picked up one time. V is TRBV5-4 and J is TRBJ1-2; tentatively, D is TRBD1 (5 bases). Germline CDR1 is SGHNT and CDR2 is YYREEE (reference sequence). The CDR3 totals 15 residues. Trimming left V 3 bases short and J 5 bases short, with 17 bases between. DNA of the CDR3: TGTGCCAGCAGCTCCCTAATGGGGCAGTTATATGGCTACACCTTC. Translated: CASSSLMGQLYGYTF.